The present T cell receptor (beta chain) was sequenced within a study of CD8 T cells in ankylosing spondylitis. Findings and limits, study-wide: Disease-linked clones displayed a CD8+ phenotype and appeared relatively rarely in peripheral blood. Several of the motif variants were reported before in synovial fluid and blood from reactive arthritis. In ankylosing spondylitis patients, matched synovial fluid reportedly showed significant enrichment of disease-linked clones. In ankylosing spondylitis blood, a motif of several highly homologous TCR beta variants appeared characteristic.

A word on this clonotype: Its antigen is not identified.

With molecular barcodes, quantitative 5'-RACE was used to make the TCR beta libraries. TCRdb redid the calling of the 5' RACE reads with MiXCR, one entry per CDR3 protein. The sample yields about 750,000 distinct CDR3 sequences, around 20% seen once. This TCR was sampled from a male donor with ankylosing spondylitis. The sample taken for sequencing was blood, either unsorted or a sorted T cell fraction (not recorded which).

In DNA, the CDR3 is TGCGCCAGCAGTGGGATGACCGGAGATACGCAGTATTTT. Its protein is CASSGMTGDTQYF. This rearrangement joins TRBV10-1 to TRBJ2-3; D remains ambiguous. The CDR3 loop spans 13 amino acids. V lost 4 bases and J lost 5, with 10 bases in between. Germline assignment: CDR1 WNHNN and CDR2 SYGVQD (reference sequence).